The 27 T cell receptor beta chains listed next were all sequenced from one sample in a study of shared clonotypes between healthy human individuals. TCRdb keeps only in-frame clones here, not all; method: immunoSEQ multiplex PCR. The sample carries 2 million to 2.5 million clones, around 95% recorded once. The sequencing input was naive CD4+ T cells sorted from blood. Subset indicated: CD45RA+ positively selected. The receptors shown here come from a man between 18 and 35 years old in good health.

The chain is built from TRBV5-4 and TRBJ2-5; TRBD1 matches 11 bases. There are 15 residues in the CDR3. V dropped 4 bases and J dropped 3; count of bases not matched to a gene: 5. Per the germline V gene, CDR1 is SGHNT and CDR2 is YYREEE (reference sequence). The CDR3 DNA sequence: TGTGCCAGCAGCCCGGGACAGGGGGGGGAAGAGACCCAGTACTTC. Its protein is CASSPGQGGEETQYF.

The chain links TRBV5-1 to TRBJ2-7; D might be TRBD1 or TRBD2, each matching 5 bases. The germline V gene has CDR1 SGHRS and CDR2 YFSETQ. V shed 3 bases and J shed 5 bases, with 15 bases lying between them. The CDR3 sequence is 14 residues long. The CDR3 region has the DNA TGCGCCAGCAGCTCGGACCAACGGGGCCACGAGCAGTACTTC. Translating it yields CASSSDQRGHEQYF.

The chain combines TRBV28 with TRBJ2-3; D gene ambiguous. Trimming shortened V by 2 bases and J by 10 bases, and 10 bases separated the two germline ends. This CDR3 is 12 amino acids long. Germline-derived CDR1 and CDR2 are MDHEN and SYDVKM. CDR3 nucleotides: TGTGCCAGCAGTTTAGTGATTTCTGCGCAGTATTTT. The encoded protein is CASSLVISAQYF.

The chain employs TRBV6-1 and TRBJ1-3, with D unclear. The CDR3 loop spans 13 amino acids. From germline, CDR1 is MNHNS and CDR2 SASEGT. V was cut by 10 bases and J by 0 bases, with 10 bases left in between. The CDR3 spells CATRINSGNTIYF. The DNA for the CDR3 is TGTGCCACCCGAATTAACTCTGGAAACACCATATATTTT.

The chain combines TRBV5-1 with TRBJ1-2; D ambiguous. From germline, CDR1 is SGHRS and CDR2 YFSETQ. V was trimmed by 2 bases and J by 6 bases, leaving 23 bases between them. The CDR3 consists of 17 residues. The CDR3 region is CASSFGSSGGGYDGYTF. The CDR3, as DNA: TGCGCCAGCAGCTTTGGGAGTTCTGGCGGTGGCTATGATGGCTACACCTTC.

This clone showed up just once. The J gene is TRBJ2-2, the V gene TRBV6-6; D perhaps matches TRBD2 (5 bases). The CDR3 is made up of 15 amino acids. Trimming shortened V by 5 bases and J by 1 base, and 11 bases separated the two germline ends. The germline gives CDR1 MNHNY, CDR2 SVGAGI (reference sequence). The CDR3 sequence: CASSRLAENTGELFF. The CDR3, as DNA: TGTGCCAGCAGTCGGCTAGCAGAGAACACCGGGGAGCTGTTTTTT.

The chain carries TRBV7-2 and TRBJ2-7; 8 nucleotides align to TRBD2. Trimming cost V 3 bases and J 2 bases; bases outside gene matches: 15. This CDR3 spans 18 amino acids. Germline CDR1 reads SGHTA; CDR2 reads FQGNSA. For the CDR3, the DNA is TGTGCCAGCAGCTTTAAGGGGGTAGCGGGACTCACTCCCTACGAGCAGTACTTC. This sequence encodes CASSFKGVAGLTPYEQYF.

The chain links TRBV28 to TRBJ2-2; TRBD2 is a possible D gene (6 bases). The V end lost 7 bases, the J end lost 0 bases, and 18 bases lay between the germline ends. This CDR3 is 17 amino acids long. Germline V lookup: CDR1 MDHEN, CDR2 SYDVKM. The DNA of the CDR3 is TGTGCCAGCAACGGGGACTTACCGTTCGCGAACACCGGGGAGCTGTTTTTT. Protein sequence: CASNGDLPFANTGELFF.

This clone was counted a few times. The chain employs TRBV30 and TRBJ2-2, with a weak D call TRBD2 (5 bases). V lost 3 bases, J lost 3 bases, and 14 bases lay in between. Per the germline V gene, CDR1 is GTSNPN and CDR2 is SVGIG (reference sequence). The CDR3 runs to 15 residues. CDR3 sequence reads: CAWSYGRRDTGELFF. The CDR3 DNA reads as TGTGCCTGGAGCTATGGTCGGCGGGACACCGGGGAGCTGTTTTTT.

The chain links TRBV5-1 to TRBJ1-5, with D uncertain. V was shortened by 2 bases and J by 7 bases, with 13 bases between the two germline ends. The CDR3 runs to 14 residues. Germline values: CDR1 SGHRS, CDR2 YFSETQ. The CDR3, as DNA: TGCGCCAGCAGCTTAACGGGAATACAACAGCCCCAGCATTTT. Its protein product is CASSLTGIQQPQHF.

The gene calls are TRBV11-2 and TRBJ1-3; tentative D call: TRBD1 (5 bases). In germline, CDR1 is SGHAT, CDR2 FQNNGV. Trimming shortened V by 0 bases and J by 4 bases, and 10 bases separated the two germline ends. The CDR3 contains 15 residues. CDR3 residues: CASSLEGAGGNTIYF. The CDR3 nucleotides are TGTGCCAGCAGCTTAGAAGGGGCAGGCGGAAACACCATATATTTT.

The chain couples TRBV4-2 to TRBJ2-3; 7 bases line up with TRBD2. V shed 6 bases, J shed 4 bases, and the junction held 4 bases outside the gene matches. CDR1 and CDR2 from the germline V gene are LGHNA and YNFKEQ. This CDR3 has 13 residues. Here the CDR3 DNA reads TGTGCCAGCAGAGCGGGGACGGCAGATACGCAGTATTTT. This gives the protein CASRAGTADTQYF.

The V call is TRBV6-1, the J call TRBJ2-1, with D possibly TRBD1 on 6 matching bases. This CDR3 has 13 residues. Deletions cut 8 bases from V and 6 bases from J, with 14 bases between. In germline, CDR1 is MNHNS, CDR2 SASEGT. The CDR3 DNA follows: TGTGCCAGCCTGCCGGACAGCTTCAATGAGCAGTTCTTC. Translated: CASLPDSFNEQFF.

The rearrangement uses TRBV11-2 and TRBJ2-7; no firm D call. The length of the CDR3 is 11 residues. V shed 5 bases and J shed 7 bases, with 9 bases lying between them. In germline, CDR1 is SGHAT, CDR2 FQNNGV. The CDR3 sequence is CASSLDGEQYF. CDR3 bases: TGTGCCAGCAGCCTCGACGGGGAGCAGTACTTC.

This clone was picked up one time. CDR3 protein: CASSDEIMNTEAFF. In DNA form, the CDR3 reads TGTGCCAGCAGTGACGAAATAATGAACACTGAAGCTTTCTTT. The genes are TRBV6-1 and TRBJ1-1; no definite D call. Looked up from germline, CDR1 is MNHNS and CDR2 is SASEGT. The V end lost 3 bases, the J end lost 0 bases, and 8 bases lay between the germline ends. CDR3 length: 14 amino acids.

V gene TRBV28 combines with J gene TRBJ1-2; maybe TRBD1 (6 bases). CDR1 and CDR2 from the germline V gene are MDHEN and SYDVKM. The CDR3 contains 15 residues. V was pared by 6 bases and J by 8 bases, with 22 bases between. The CDR3 DNA sequence: TGTGCCAGCAGAGTTTCAGTTAGGGGGATCGGAGGCTACACCTTC. This gives the protein CASRVSVRGIGGYTF.

The gene calls are TRBV7-8 and TRBJ1-2; D gene unclear. The ends were cut back, 5 bases at V and 2 bases at J, with 15 bases in the middle. Germline V gene sequence: CDR1 SGHVS, CDR2 FQNEAQ. The CDR3 consists of 15 residues. CDR3 sequence: CASSPTRWENYGYTF. The CDR3 region has the DNA TGTGCCAGCAGCCCGACTCGTTGGGAGAACTATGGCTACACCTTC.

V gene TRBV30 combines with J gene TRBJ2-1, with D tentatively TRBD2 (5 bases). This CDR3 contains 13 residues. CDR1 is GTSNPN, CDR2 SVGIG, per germline (reference sequence). The V and J ends lost 4 bases and 9 bases respectively, with 16 bases between them. CDR3 residues: CAWTSRGFGEQFF. CDR3 nucleotides: TGTGCCTGGACATCTCGGGGATTTGGTGAGCAGTTCTTC.

On this clone: Other DNA sequences from this sample encode an identical CDR3 as well. V and J are TRBV19 and TRBJ2-7; D remains unclear. The length of the CDR3 is 13 residues. Germline CDR1 reads LNHDA; CDR2 reads SQIVND (reference sequence). V lost 6 bases, J lost 2 bases, and 11 bases lay in between. CDR3 coding DNA: TGTGCCAGTAGGAGACAAGGGACCTACGAGCAGTACTTC. Encoded protein: CASRRQGTYEQYF.

The V call is TRBV11-2, the J call TRBJ2-7; D unresolved. Germline-derived CDR1 and CDR2 are SGHAT and FQNNGV. The V end was cut by 0 bases, the J end by 0 bases, with 9 bases between. This CDR3 contains 15 residues. Written as DNA, the CDR3 is TGTGCCAGCAGCTTAGACGCAGAAAGCTCCTACGAGCAGTACTTC. This translates into CASSLDAESSYEQYF.

This rearrangement joins TRBV5-1 to TRBJ2-6, with D uncertain. CDR1 and CDR2 (germline): SGHRS, YFSETQ. This CDR3 is built from 17 residues. V dropped 6 bases and J dropped 2 bases, with 18 bases sitting between them. The CDR3 sequence: CASTPGHGSAGANVLTF. The CDR3 region has the DNA TGCGCCAGCACTCCGGGTCACGGATCAGCTGGGGCCAACGTCCTGACTTTC.

The CDR3 is CASSFGGSGTDTQYF. The CDR3 coding sequence is TGTGCCAGCAGCTTTGGGGGTTCCGGGACAGATACGCAGTATTTT. The rearrangement uses TRBV5-4 and TRBJ2-3; tentatively, D is TRBD1 or TRBD2 (5 bases each). With 2 bases removed from V and 3 bases from J, the gap between germline ends came to 13 bases. In germline, CDR1 is SGHNT, CDR2 YYREEE (reference sequence). The CDR3 is 15 amino acids. Full variable domain (rest looked up from reference TRBV5-4 and TRBJ2-3): ETGVTQSPTHLIKTRGQQVTLRCSSQSGHNTVSWYQQALGQGPQFIFQYYREEENGRGNFPPRFSGLQFPNYSSELNVNALELDDSALYLCASSFGGSGTDTQYFGPGTRLTVL.

The chain recombines TRBV7-2 with TRBJ1-1, with D uncertain. The CDR3 consists of 14 residues. The germline V gene encodes CDR1 SGHTA and CDR2 FQGNSA. Trimming cost V 2 bases and J 1 base, with 8 bases left between them. CDR3 sequence: CASSLSAGNTEAFF. The CDR3 DNA reads as TGTGCCAGCAGCTTATCGGCGGGGAACACTGAAGCTTTCTTT. The full variable domain, in which reference TRBV7-2 and TRBJ1-1 provide the parts outside the CDR3, is GAGVSQSPSNKVTEKGKDVELRCDPISGHTALYWYRQSLGQGLEFLIYFQGNSAPDKSGLPSDRFSAERTGGSVSTLTIQRTQQEDSAVYLCASSLSAGNTEAFFGQGTRLTVV.

The chain has TRBV21-1 and TRBJ1-4; TRBD1, the D gene given by the table, was not confirmed from the DNA. TRBV21-1 is a listed pseudogene. CDR3 length: 19 residues. The CDR3 protein is CASTRSGQGGEATNEKLFF. The DNA for the CDR3 is TGTGCCAGCACGAGGTCCGGACAGGGGGGAGAGGCAACTAATGAAAAACTGTTTTTT.

Concerning this clone itself: The sample has other DNA sequences that encode this CDR3 too. The chain links TRBV6-5 to TRBJ1-2; TRBD1 aligns across 7 bases. Germline assignment: CDR1 MNHEY and CDR2 SVGAGI. This CDR3 has 13 amino acids. V dropped 5 bases and J dropped 3; count of bases not matched to a gene: 3. CDR3 coding DNA: TGTGCCAGCAGTCCGGGACAGCACTATGGCTACACCTTC. Its protein is CASSPGQHYGYTF.

This chain joins TRBV15 and TRBJ1-5, with D unclear. The CDR3 consists of 13 residues. Germline V lookup: CDR1 LNHNV, CDR2 YYDKDF (reference sequence). V lost 3 bases to trimming and J lost 6 bases, with 9 bases between them. The CDR3 region has the DNA TGTGCCACCAGCAGTCACCTCGTTCAGCCCCAGCATTTT. Its protein is CATSSHLVQPQHF.

The CDR3 DNA follows: TGTGCCAGCAGTTACTCGATCAGCCCGACCTACGAGCAGTACTTC. Translated, it gives CASSYSISPTYEQYF. The rearrangement links TRBV6-5 to TRBJ2-7; D is undetermined. Deletions cut 0 bases from V and 2 bases from J, with 11 bases between. The CDR3 sequence is 15 residues long. CDR1 MNHEY and CDR2 SVGAGI come from the germline V gene.